These T cell receptor beta chains were read from a single sample in a study of T cell repertoires in cytomegalovirus infection. In TCRdb, the reads were re-called with MiXCR into one record per CDR3 protein. Of approximately 200,000 distinct CDR3 sequences in the sample, under 30% are singletons; the top ten hold roughly 31%. The sequencing sample was made of PBMCs. The receptors shown here come from a human donor in good health (CMV status not recorded). Some clones in this sample may be carry-over from other donors' samples. Both conserved end residues are part of each CDR3. The D gene is left open where the match is weak. Size is omitted from some rows. Given values are once, few, many or a class for expanded clones.

NA,few,TRBJ2-7,TRBV2,TGTGCCAGCAGAGAGATGATCTACGAGCAGTACTTC,CASREMIYEQYF
NA,NA,TRBJ1-3,TRBV30,TGTGCCTGGAGTCCGGGGGGAAACACCATATATTTT,CAWSPGGNTIYF
NA,NA,TRBJ2-7,TRBV12-3/TRBV12-4,TGTGCCAGCAGTACCGGACAGACCTACGAGCAGTACTTC,CASSTGQTYEQYF
NA,many,TRBJ1-4,TRBV7-2,TGTGCCAGCAGCTTAGCCCGGTTAAATGAAAAACTGTTTTTT,CASSLARLNEKLFF
NA,many,TRBJ1-1,TRBV7-2,TGTGCCAGCAGCTACCCTCAGGGGCTTGGTACTGAAGCTTTCTTT,CASSYPQGLGTEAFF
NA,few,TRBJ1-1,TRBV6-5,TGTGCCAGCAGTTACTCGACGTGGGAACGTGAAGCTTTCTTT,CASSYSTWEREAFF
TRBD2,many,TRBJ2-1,TRBV7-3,TGTGCCAGCAGCCCCTCAGCGGGGGCCTACAATGAGCAGTTCTTC,CASSPSAGAYNEQFF
NA,NA,TRBJ2-2,TRBV19,TGTGCCAGTAGCCCCCCTGAGAGGTTCACCGGGGAGCTGTTTTTT,CASSPPERFTGELFF
NA,few,TRBJ2-5,TRBV2,TGTGCCAGCAGTTCTGACACCCCGGCGGAGACCCAGTACTTC,CASSSDTPAETQYF
TRBD1,few,TRBJ2-1,TRBV2,TGTGCCAGCCGGACAGGGGTGAGGGATGAGCAGTTCTTC,CASRTGVRDEQFF
NA,many,TRBJ2-1,TRBV7-8,TGTGCCAGCAGCTTCCGGGCCCCAGGTCGGGAGCAGTTCTTC,CASSFRAPGREQFF
NA,NA,TRBJ2-3,TRBV10-3,TGTGCCATCAGTGAAGGCCAGGCGGATACGCAGTATTTT,CAISEGQADTQYF
NA,NA,TRBJ2-1,TRBV20-1,TGCAGTGCTAGGGCGATTGGGGGTATATACAATGAGCAGTTCTTC,CSARAIGGIYNEQFF
NA,many,TRBJ1-2,TRBV7-2,TGTGCCAGCAGCTACGGGGGGGCGATCTATGGCTACACCTTC,CASSYGGAIYGYTF
NA,NA,TRBJ1-6,TRBV2,TGTGCCAGCAGGGGGGGGGGAAATAATTCACCCCTCCACTTT,CASRGGGNNSPLHF
NA,NA,TRBJ2-5,TRBV28,TGTGCCAGCAGTTTACAGGGAAAACGAGAGGCCCAGTACTTC,CASSLQGKREAQYF
NA,NA,TRBJ2-2,TRBV5-1,TGCGCCAGCAAGTCGGGGTTCACCGGGGAGCTGTTTTTT,CASKSGFTGELFF
TRBD2,many,TRBJ2-1,TRBV20-1,TGCAGTGCTAGTGAAACTAGCGGGGTCTACAATGAGCAGTTCTTC,CSASETSGVYNEQFF
TRBD1,many,TRBJ2-3,TRBV7-2,TGTGCCAGCAGCCCTGGGACAGCTGGGGATACGCAGTATTTT,CASSPGTAGDTQYF
NA,few,TRBJ1-2,TRBV12-3/TRBV12-4,TGTGCCAGCAGTTTAGACAACACTGGCTATGGCTACACCTTC,CASSLDNTGYGYTF
TRBD2,NA,TRBJ2-1,TRBV7-9,TGTGCCAGCAGCCCCCGAGCGGGGGGATCCTACAATGAGCAGTTCTTC,CASSPRAGGSYNEQFF
NA,few,TRBJ2-7,TRBV6-1,TGTGCCAGCAGTTCCTACCTTGGGACACCTACTAGCGAGCAGTACTTC,CASSSYLGTPTSEQYF
NA,many,TRBJ1-2,TRBV12-3/TRBV12-4,TGTGCCACCCGGGGACGGAACTATGGCTACACCTTC,CATRGRNYGYTF
NA,few,TRBJ1-2,TRBV5-4,TGTGCCAGCAGCTTGGTGGGGGCGGGAGGCTACACCTTC,CASSLVGAGGYTF
NA,NA,TRBJ2-7,TRBV12-3/TRBV12-4,TGTGCCAGCAGTTTAGCGCTAGGGGGGCCAGACGAGCATTACTTC,CASSLALGGPDEHYF
TRBD2,few,TRBJ2-3,TRBV20-1,TGCAGTGCTAGCCAGACTAGCGGGGAAGGCACAGATACGCAGTATTTT,CSASQTSGEGTDTQYF
TRBD1,few,TRBJ1-5,TRBV6-2/TRBV6-3,TGTGCCAGCAGTTACTCGAATCCGACAGGGGATGGACCCCAGCATTTT,CASSYSNPTGDGPQHF
NA,NA,TRBJ2-2,TRBV20-1,TGCAGTGCGACCCGGACCCAAAAACGCGGGGAGCTGTTTTTT,CSATRTQKRGELFF
TRBD1,NA,TRBJ2-7,TRBV23-1,TGCGCCAGCAGTCAATCGGGGACAGGGGGTTTTGAGAACGACGAGCAGTACTTC,CASSQSGTGGFENDEQYF
NA,few,TRBJ2-3,TRBV7-2,TGTGCCAGCAGCCCCGACACCCCTACAGATACGCAGTATTTT,CASSPDTPTDTQYF
NA,many,TRBJ2-4,TRBV20-1,TGCAGTGCTCGGGACACCAGAAACATTCAGTACTTC,CSARDTRNIQYF
NA,few,TRBJ1-5,TRBV6-6,TGTGCCAGCAGTCTCGAAACGTATCAGCCCCAGCATTTT,CASSLETYQPQHF
NA,few,TRBJ2-1,TRBV12-3/TRBV12-4,TGTGCCAGCAGTTTGATCTATGATGAGCAGTTCTTC,CASSLIYDEQFF
NA,NA,TRBJ2-1,TRBV20-1,TGCAGTGCTCCTTTACAGGACAACAATGAGCAGTTCTTC,CSAPLQDNNEQFF
NA,few,TRBJ2-5,TRBV11-2,TGTGCCAGCAGCTTAGGGGCCGCGTTCAGGGAGACCCAGTACTTC,CASSLGAAFRETQYF
NA,few,TRBJ1-6,TRBV20-1,TGCAGTGCCCGACCCATTATGGGGGCAAGTAATTCACCCCTCCACTTT,CSARPIMGASNSPLHF
NA,NA,TRBJ1-2,TRBV6-5,TGTGCCTCTGGGAGGCTGAGGCATGGCTACACCTTC,CASGRLRHGYTF
NA,NA,TRBJ2-1,TRBV6-4,TGTGCCAGCAGTGAGGCCTGGTTGGATGAGCAGTTCTTC,CASSEAWLDEQFF
NA,NA,TRBJ1-3,TRBV5-1,TGCGCCAGCATGTGGGACGGCTCTGGAAACACCATATATTTT,CASMWDGSGNTIYF
NA,few,TRBJ2-6,TRBV11-3,TGTGCCAGCAGCGGGAGGACGTCCCGCTCTGGGGCCAACGTCCTGACTTTC,CASSGRTSRSGANVLTF
NA,NA,TRBJ1-2,TRBV29-1,TGCAGCGTGAGGGGTCCTTCCAGTGGCTACACCTTC,CSVRGPSSGYTF
NA,few,TRBJ2-2,TRBV6-1,TGTGCCAGCAGTGAAGCGGCAGGGGGGACCGGGGAGCTGTTTTTT,CASSEAAGGTGELFF
NA,few,TRBJ2-1,TRBV19,TGTGCCAGTAGTATTCGGGGAAGCTCCTACAATGAGCAGTTCTTC,CASSIRGSSYNEQFF
NA,few,TRBJ1-2,TRBV3-1,TGTGCCAGCAGCCAATCCGGGACGGAAAACTATGGCTACACCTTC,CASSQSGTENYGYTF
NA,once,TRBJ1-1,TRBV19,TGTGCCAGTAGTATCGGTCCTAACACTGAAGCTTTCTTT,CASSIGPNTEAFF
NA,NA,TRBJ2-5,TRBV2,TGTGCCAGCCGGCGAGCTAACACAGGGACCCGGGAGACCCAGTACTTC,CASRRANTGTRETQYF
TRBD2,medium-sized,TRBJ2-3,TRBV7-2,TGTGCCAGCAGCGCGGGACTAGCGGGGTTAAATACGCAGTATTTT,CASSAGLAGLNTQYF
NA,few,TRBJ2-1,TRBV12-3/TRBV12-4,TGTGCCAGCAGTGCCGGGACTTGGGATGAGCAGTTCTTC,CASSAGTWDEQFF
TRBD1,NA,TRBJ1-2,TRBV2,TGTGCCAGCGAAGGACAGGGGTACTATGGCTACACCTTC,CASEGQGYYGYTF
NA,NA,TRBJ2-1,TRBV5-6,TGTGCCAGCAGCTTGGTCGACAGCCAGCAGTTCTTC,CASSLVDSQQFF
TRBD2,NA,TRBJ2-5,TRBV20-1,TGCAGTGCTAGAGATGAGAGTGGGCTAGCGGGGGGAGAGACCCAGTACTTC,CSARDESGLAGGETQYF
NA,NA,TRBJ2-3,TRBV25-1,TGTGCCAGCAGAGGGAGCCGCACAGATACGCAGTATTTT,CASRGSRTDTQYF
NA,few,TRBJ1-1,TRBV7-3,TGTGCCAGCAGCTTATCAGGAGCGATCATGAACACTGAAGCTTTCTTT,CASSLSGAIMNTEAFF
NA,few,TRBJ1-2,TRBV12-3/TRBV12-4,TGTGCCAGCAGTTATGGGGAGGGACGCTATGGCTACACCTTC,CASSYGEGRYGYTF
NA,once,TRBJ1-4,TRBV29-1,TGCAGCGTTGGCGAAATAACTAATGAAAAACTGTTTTTT,CSVGEITNEKLFF